This passage covers 30 T cell receptor delta chains from one sample sequenced in a study of γδ T cells in repeated Plasmodium falciparum infection (TCRdb year 2021). Vgamma9/Vdelta2+ and Vdelta2-negative gammadelta T cell populations were flow-sorted from peripheral blood mononuclear cells for bulk TCR repertoire analysis. The method behind the library was multiplex PCR. Sequencing was carried out with an Illumina MiSeq. Identical DNA sequences were merged into single rows after TCRdb reprocessed the public reads with CATT. The sample yields tens of thousands of delta-chain clones; 0.75% to 1% were counted once. Jointly, the top ten make up roughly 9.5% of the sample. The specimen was gamma-delta T cells from blood. The receptors were gathered from a pool of human donors (malaria-infected and uninfected, not separated).

For this clone: The TCRdb protein, from a much larger clone, departs from this DNA's translation at residue 4, likely by read error; the protein shown derives from the DNA. The CDR3 nucleotides are TGTGCCTGTACCACCGTCGGAGACGCGTACACCGATAAACTCATCTTT. It yields the protein CACTTVGDAYTDKLIF. The J gene is TRDJ1, the V gene TRDV2; D is uncertain. The CDR3 covers 16 residues. The V gene lost 6 bases and the J gene lost 0 bases, with 19 bases spanning the gap. Germline lookup yields CDR1 GEAIGNYY and CDR2 EKD.

Concerning this clone itself: A read error likely explains why the TCRdb protein, taken from a much larger clone, differs from this DNA's translation at residue 8; the protein shown is translated from the DNA. The chain combines TRDV2 with TRDJ1, with TRDD3 matching over 8 bases. No J gene is reported in TCRdb; it was inferred here by comparing the DNA with germline. CDR3 length: 18 amino acids. Looked up from germline, CDR1 is GEAIGNYY and CDR2 is EKD. The trim removed 0 bases at V and 2 bases at J, leaving 13 bases unmatched. The CDR3: CACDTVLRDTRKTDKLIF. Written as DNA, the CDR3 is TGTGCCTGTGACACCGTACTGAGGGATACGCGCAAGACCGATAAACTCATCTTT.

This clone was found a few times. TCRdb assigns this DNA the protein of a much larger clone, which departs from its translation at residue 12; this likely reflects a read error, and the protein shown comes from translating the DNA. The CDR3 sequence: CALGERFLATGAHTDKLIF. The DNA for the CDR3 is TGTGCTCTTGGGGAACGGTTCCTGGCGACGGGGGCCCACACCGATAAACTCATCTTT. The chain has TRDV1 and TRDJ1, with D perhaps matching TRDD2 or TRDD3 (5 bases each). The CDR3 contains 19 residues. The germline gives CDR1 TSWWSYY, CDR2 QGS. Trimming left V 1 base short and J 0 bases short, with 21 bases between.

In this sample, this clone turned up many times. The mismatch at residue 18 between this DNA's translation and the TCRdb protein of a much larger clone likely reflects a read error; the protein shown is translated from the DNA. The genes are TRDV1 and TRDJ1; 13 bases match TRDD3. With 5 bases clipped from V and 3 bases from J, the junction kept 27 bases outside the gene matches. This CDR3 has 23 residues. Per germline, CDR1 TSWWSYY and CDR2 QGS. CDR3 region: CALGFPAFLGPVTGGYAADKLIF. The DNA for the CDR3 is TGTGCTCTTGGGTTCCCGGCCTTCCTAGGGCCCGTTACTGGGGGATACGCGGCCGATAAACTCATCTTT.

This clone has a handful of counts. TCRdb pairs this DNA with a much larger clone's protein that differs at residue 5, likely a read error; the protein shown was translated from the DNA. J is TRDJ1 and V is TRDV2; D possibly corresponds to TRDD3 (5 bases). Matching the DNA to germline supplied the J gene, which TCRdb does not give. V lost 3 bases to trimming and J lost 0 bases, with 13 bases between them. Germline values: CDR1 GEAIGNYY, CDR2 EKD. This CDR3 is 15 amino acids long. CDR3 nucleotide sequence: TGTGCCTGTGACGCCGGGGACCAGTACACCGATAAACTCATCTTT. This sequence encodes CACDAGDQYTDKLIF.

With regard to this clone: TCRdb's protein for this DNA is that of a much larger clone and differs from the translation at residue 19, likely a read error; the protein shown is the DNA translation. There is no J gene call, but TRDV1 is given as the V gene; the listed D gene, TRDD3, was not tested against the DNA. There are 21 residues in the CDR3. Germline lookup yields CDR1 TSWWSYY and CDR2 QGS. CDR3 sequence: CALGERPQKRDYALSTDKPIF. For the CDR3, the DNA is TGTGCTCTTGGGGAACGTCCCCAGAAGCGGGATTATGCCCTTTCTACCGATAAACCCATCTTT.

A few counts support this clone. The translation of this DNA and the TCRdb protein of a much larger clone differ at residue 13, probably owing to a read error; the protein shown here is translated from the DNA. The chain is built from TRDV1 and TRDJ1; TRDD3 matches at 7 bases. Germline CDR1 reads TSWWSYY; CDR2 reads QGS. The CDR3 extends over 19 amino acids. The V gene end was trimmed by 2 bases and the J gene end by 1 base; junction bases not matched to a gene: 16. The CDR3 loop reads CALGEASPYGGMCTDKLIF. The CDR3 DNA reads TGTGCTCTTGGGGAAGCCTCACCGTACGGGGGGATGTGCACCGATAAACTCATCTTT.

This clone was found a few times. For this DNA, TCRdb reports the protein of a much larger clone, which diverges at residue 3, most likely from a read error; the protein presented here is translated directly from the DNA. The CDR3 nucleotides are TGTGCTTTTGGGGAACGTCCTGTAACGTGGGGATACCTATTAGGACAACTGTACACCGATAAACTCATCTTT. Translating it yields CAFGERPVTWGYLLGQLYTDKLIF. The chain has TRDV1 and TRDJ1, with 8 bases fitting TRDD3. TCRdb is silent on the J gene; assignment here came from matching the DNA to germline. CDR3 length equals 24 residues. The germline V gene encodes CDR1 TSWWSYY and CDR2 QGS.

This clone was found a few times. This is likely an artifact of a read error, given a far larger clone one base away. At the DNA level, this CDR3 is encoded by other sequences in the same sample as well. V gene TRDV2 was called; the J gene was not; whether TRDD3, the table's D call, matches the DNA was not checked. The CDR3 contains 16 residues. In germline, CDR1 is GEAIGNYY, CDR2 EKD. CDR3 in DNA: TGTGCCTGTGATTCACTGGGGGACGCCGTGGCCGATAAGCTCATCTTT. Its protein is CACDSLGDAVADKLIF.

About this clone: This DNA's translation differs at residue 8 from TCRdb's protein, which comes from a much larger clone; a read error is likely, and the protein shown is translated from the DNA. The rearrangement uses TRDV2 and TRDJ1; perhaps TRDD3 as D (5 bases). The J gene, absent from TCRdb, was called here by matching the DNA to germline. Trimming stripped 3 bases from V and 2 bases from J, with 33 bases between. This CDR3 comprises 21 residues. CDR1 and CDR2 (germline): GEAIGNYY, EKD. The CDR3 DNA reads as TGTGCCTGTGACCCCCCCTCCCCCAGGGGGCCTTTGCGACGGGCGACCGATAAACTCATCTTT. It translates to CACDPPSPRGPLRRATDKLIF.

Points on this clone: TCRdb's listed protein matches a much larger clone and diverges from this DNA's translation at residue 13, likely through a read error; the protein shown comes from the DNA. The rearrangement joins TRDV2 to TRDJ3, with a tentative D call TRDD3 (5 bases). Here the J gene came from matching the DNA to germline, since TCRdb omits it. Germline V gene sequence: CDR1 GEAIGNYY, CDR2 EKD. The CDR3 spans 16 residues. The CDR3: CACDPPNAWDTRKMFF. CDR3 DNA: TGTGCCTGTGACCCCCCCAACGCCTGGGACACCCGAAAGATGTTTTTC.

This clone was seen a handful of times. A single base is all that separates this from a far larger clone, so a read error is likely. Other DNA sequences from this sample encode an identical CDR3 as well. This CDR3 reads CALGEITAFTVLYKLIF. DNA for the CDR3: TGTGCTCTTGGGGAAATTACGGCCTTTACTGTATTATATAAACTCATCTTT. This chain links TRDV1 with TRDJ1, with D uncertain. TCRdb carries no J gene annotation; the J gene was assigned here by matching the DNA with germline. V was cut by 2 bases and J by 6 bases, with 22 bases left in between. Germline lookup yields CDR1 TSWWSYY and CDR2 QGS. CDR3 length equals 17 residues.

This clone was observed a few times. With a far larger clone one base away, a read error is the likely cause. This sample includes further DNA sequences coding for the same CDR3. J is TRDJ1 and V is TRDV1; 8 nucleotides match TRDD3. Matching the DNA to germline supplied the J gene, which TCRdb does not give. The CDR3 is 22 amino acids. Per germline, CDR1 TSWWSYY and CDR2 QGS. As DNA, the CDR3 is TGTGCTCTTGGGGAACTAAGACTGACCTTCTGGGGGAAAACTAGCTACACCGACAAACTCATCTTT. It encodes CALGELRLTFWGKTSYTDKLIF.

This clone appeared a few times. The protein held in TCRdb is that of a much larger clone and does not match this DNA's translation at residue 11, likely because of a read error; the protein shown is translated from the DNA. The chain combines TRDV1 with TRDJ1, with TRDD3 matching over 13 bases. Per the germline V gene, CDR1 is TSWWSYY and CDR2 is QGS. V gave up 1 base and J gave up 9 bases; unmatched junction bases: 41. The CDR3 is made up of 27 amino acids. In nucleotides, the CDR3 is TGTGCTCTTGGGGAACAGACTATCCCCCTTTCTACTGGGGGATACGCCCCATCCTCATCGGCCCTACTGGAACTCATCTTT. Residues: CALGEQTIPLSTGGYAPSSSALLELIF.

This clone was seen a few times. TCRdb's protein for this DNA is that of a much larger clone and differs from the translation at residue 15, likely a read error; the protein shown is the DNA translation. V and J are TRDV2 and TRDJ1; 10 nucleotides align to TRDD3. No J segment appears in TCRdb, so it was assigned here by matching the sequence to germline. Trimming at V came to 3 bases and at J to 0 bases, leaving 27 bases not matched to a gene. The CDR3 spans 23 residues. Germline CDR1 reads GEAIGNYY; CDR2 reads EKD. The CDR3 nucleotides read TGTGCCTGTGACCCTCGCCTCTCCTACGACGTACTGGGGGATGCCCCGTACACCGATAAACTCATCTTT. Amino acids: CACDPRLSYDVLGDAPYTDKLIF.

As regards this clone: TCRdb's listed protein matches a much larger clone and diverges from this DNA's translation at residue 12, likely through a read error; the protein shown comes from the DNA. The chain recombines TRDV2 with TRDJ1; 10 bases line up with TRDD3. No J gene is reported in TCRdb; it was inferred here by comparing the DNA with germline. Germline V lookup: CDR1 GEAIGNYY, CDR2 EKD. The CDR3 is 18 residues long. Losses at the gene ends were 3 bases for V and 1 base for J; bases not matched to a gene: 13. CDR3 residues: CACDPASLGDPRTDKLIF. Here the CDR3 DNA reads TGTGCCTGTGACCCAGCATCACTGGGGGATCCTCGCACCGATAAACTCATCTTT.

A few counts support this clone. This DNA's translation differs at residue 7 from TCRdb's protein, which comes from a much larger clone; a read error is likely, and the protein shown is translated from the DNA. J is TRDJ2 and V is TRDV1, with 7 bases matching TRDD3. The junction had 23 bases not matched to a gene; V was cut back by 3 bases and J by 7 bases. The germline CDR1 and CDR2 sequences are TSWWSYY and QGS. This CDR3 comprises 20 residues. The CDR3 loop reads CALGEVAMTGDPGGGAQLFF. Written as DNA, the CDR3 is TGTGCTCTTGGGGAGGTCGCTATGACTGGGGATCCCGGTGGTGGAGCACAACTCTTCTTT.

Only a few counts were recorded for this clone. This likely traces to a read error, being one base from a far larger clone. At the DNA level, this CDR3 is encoded by other sequences in the same sample as well. The CDR3 DNA follows: TGTGCTCTTGGGGAAAAGACGGCCCCCGGGATGTACTGGGGGATACTGTCGGATAAACTCATCTTT. It is translated as CALGEKTAPGMYWGILSDKLIF. The chain links TRDV1 to TRDJ1; TRDD3 matches at 12 bases. The J gene, missing from TCRdb, was assigned here through DNA to germline matching. The V and J ends lost 2 bases and 5 bases, in that order; junction bases with no gene match: 24. The CDR3 runs to 22 residues. The germline CDR1 and CDR2 sequences are TSWWSYY and QGS.

This clone came up a few times. Given a far larger clone just one base away, this is likely a sequencing read error. Within the sample, other DNA sequences also encode this same CDR3. The gene calls are TRDV1 and TRDJ1, with 7 bases matching TRDD3. The J gene, not given by TCRdb, was assigned here from a germline match of the nucleotide sequence. Germline-derived CDR1 and CDR2 are TSWWSYY and QGS. The CDR3 has 25 amino acids. V lost 2 bases and J lost 5; bases outside the gene matches: 38. The CDR3 reads CALGESSTPMRPRLGSAHPADKLIF. In DNA form, the CDR3 reads TGTGCTCTTGGGGAATCCAGCACCCCTATGAGGCCCCGACTGGGGTCGGCTCATCCGGCTGATAAACTCATCTTT.

With respect to this clone: The TCRdb record carries a much larger clone's protein, which differs from this DNA's translation at residue 13; a read error is the likely cause, and the protein listed here is the DNA translation. The rearrangement joins TRDV2 to TRDJ2; 12 nucleotides agree with TRDD3. The CDR3 length is 18 residues. With 3 bases clipped from V and 6 bases from J, the junction kept 13 bases outside the gene matches. Germline assignment: CDR1 GEAIGNYY and CDR2 EKD. The CDR3 coding sequence is TGTGCCTGTGACGCCTGTCACTGGGGGATACACTTGGCAGCACAACTCTTCTTT. Translated: CACDACHWGIHLAAQLFF.

Regarding this clone: TCRdb's protein, taken from a much larger clone, differs from this DNA's translation at residue 4, likely owing to a read error; the protein displayed comes from the DNA. The gene calls are TRDV1 and TRDJ1; 10 positions agree with TRDD3. V dropped 8 bases and J dropped 2; count of bases not matched to a gene: 20. From germline, CDR1 is TSWWSYY and CDR2 QGS. The CDR3 loop spans 19 amino acids. The CDR3 DNA is TGTGCTCTTTCCATTACCCATGGTTATTTACTGGGGGATACCGATAAACTCATCTTT. Residues: CALSITHGYLLGDTDKLIF.

Comment on this clone: The protein that TCRdb holds for this DNA derives from a much larger clone and differs from the translated DNA at residue 10, which likely indicates a read error; the protein shown here is translated from the DNA. This rearrangement joins TRDV2 to TRDJ1; D uncertain. The V and J ends lost 3 bases and 6 bases respectively, with 16 bases between them. The CDR3 is 14 residues long. CDR1 and CDR2 (germline): GEAIGNYY, EKD. Here the CDR3 reads CACDFPSLPYKLIF. CDR3 nucleotides: TGTGCCTGTGACTTCCCCTCTCTGCCCTATAAACTCATCTTT.

On this clone itself: A far bigger clonotype differs at one base, so this is likely a read error. The sample contains more than one DNA sequence encoding this CDR3. This chain links TRDV1 with TRDJ1; D possibly corresponds to TRDD3 (6 bases). The J gene is not listed in TCRdb, so it was assigned here from a DNA match to germline. This CDR3 contains 19 residues. The germline V gene encodes CDR1 TSWWSYY and CDR2 QGS. The CDR3 is CALGELAPPWGHRTDKLIF. For the CDR3, the DNA is TGTGCCCTTGGGGAACTAGCCCCTCCCTGGGGTCATCGGACCGATAAACTCATCTTT.

About this clone: TCRdb's entry gives the protein of a much larger clone, which mismatches this DNA's translation at residue 4, likely from a read error; the protein reported here is translated from the DNA. The genes are TRDV1 and TRDJ1; 11 nucleotides align to TRDD3. The CDR3 extends over 21 amino acids. J was trimmed by 7 bases and V by 7 bases; bases with no gene match: 29. Germline V CDR1 and CDR2: TSWWSYY, QGS. The chain's CDR3 is CALEKGASSYRLVGGYVKLIF. The DNA for the CDR3 is TGTGCTCTTGAGAAGGGGGCCTCATCCTACCGGCTCGTTGGGGGATACGTTAAACTCATCTTT.

About this clone: This likely stems from a read error, as it lies one base from a far larger clone. This same CDR3 is encoded by further DNA sequences in the sample. J is TRDJ1 and V is TRDV1; 10 bases map to TRDD3. No J segment appears in TCRdb, so it was assigned here by matching the sequence to germline. CDR1 and CDR2 from the germline V gene are TSWWSYY and QGS. The CDR3 has 24 amino acids. The DNA of the CDR3 is TGTGCTCTCGGGGAATCCCCAACCTCCTCGATGTACTGGGGGATCACCCCTCACACCGATAAACTCATCTTT. Amino acid sequence: CALGESPTSSMYWGITPHTDKLIF.

This clone appeared a few times. TCRdb records a much larger clone's protein for this DNA, with a difference at residue 12 that likely arises from a read error; the protein given is the translation of the DNA. The J gene is TRDJ1, the V gene TRDV1; possibly TRDD2 for D (8 bases). TCRdb offers no J gene call, so here the DNA was matched to germline to obtain one. Germline V CDR1 and CDR2: TSWWSYY, QGS. The CDR3 length is 22 residues. The V and J ends lost 1 base and 0 bases respectively, with 30 bases between them. The CDR3 sequence is CALGEPGLPRYRGIAYTDKLIF. The CDR3 bases are TGTGCTCTTGGGGAACCTGGCCTTCCTAGGTACCGGGGGATTGCCTACACCGATAAACTCATCTTT.

This clone was observed at least ten times. The TCRdb protein, from a much larger clone, departs from this DNA's translation at residue 8, likely by read error; the protein shown derives from the DNA. V usage is TRDV2 and J usage is TRDJ1; no clear D gene. The J gene, absent from TCRdb, was called here by matching the DNA to germline. V gave up 1 base and J gave up 0 bases, with 20 bases separating them. The CDR3 sequence is 18 residues long. CDR1 and CDR2 (germline): GEAIGNYY, EKD. CDR3 region: CACDTKYCQPMYTDKLIF. Written as DNA, the CDR3 is TGTGCCTGTGACACGAAGTACTGCCAGCCGATGTACACCGATAAACTCATCTTT.

The sample holds a few counts of this clone. TCRdb's entry gives the protein of a much larger clone, which mismatches this DNA's translation at residue 9, likely from a read error; the protein reported here is translated from the DNA. The genes are TRDV2 and TRDJ1, with D hard to call. CDR1 and CDR2 (germline): GEAIGNYY, EKD. The V end lost 3 bases, the J end lost 4 bases, and 14 bases lay between the germline ends. This CDR3 spans 14 amino acids. The CDR3 DNA reads TGTGCCTGTGACCCGTACGGACGATTCGATAAACTCATCTTT. Translated: CACDPYGRFDKLIF.

This clone was seen more than once but under ten times. Since a far larger clone is one base different, this is likely a read error. Other DNA sequences in the sample encode the same CDR3. The rearrangement uses TRDV1 and TRDJ1; maybe TRDD3 (7 bases). TCRdb gives no J gene; it was assigned here by matching the DNA to germline. V shed 6 bases and J shed 7 bases, with 33 bases lying between them. Looked up from germline, CDR1 is TSWWSYY and CDR2 is QGS. There are 19 residues in the CDR3. The CDR3: CALGSGSYVFTGAKGKLIF. The DNA of the CDR3 is TGTGCTCTTGGATCGGGGTCCTACGTTTTTACTGGGGCGAAAGGTAAACTCATCTTT.

Notes on this clone: A read error likely explains why the TCRdb protein, taken from a much larger clone, differs from this DNA's translation at residue 12; the protein shown is translated from the DNA. CDR3 nucleotide sequence: TGTGCCTGTGACGGGGTGGGATCACGCGATAAACCCATCTTT. Amino acids: CACDGVGSRDKPIF. The V gene is listed as TRDV2; no J gene was called; TRDD3 is taken as the D call from the table, unchecked against the DNA. Germline CDR1 and CDR2: GEAIGNYY and EKD. The CDR3 totals 14 residues.